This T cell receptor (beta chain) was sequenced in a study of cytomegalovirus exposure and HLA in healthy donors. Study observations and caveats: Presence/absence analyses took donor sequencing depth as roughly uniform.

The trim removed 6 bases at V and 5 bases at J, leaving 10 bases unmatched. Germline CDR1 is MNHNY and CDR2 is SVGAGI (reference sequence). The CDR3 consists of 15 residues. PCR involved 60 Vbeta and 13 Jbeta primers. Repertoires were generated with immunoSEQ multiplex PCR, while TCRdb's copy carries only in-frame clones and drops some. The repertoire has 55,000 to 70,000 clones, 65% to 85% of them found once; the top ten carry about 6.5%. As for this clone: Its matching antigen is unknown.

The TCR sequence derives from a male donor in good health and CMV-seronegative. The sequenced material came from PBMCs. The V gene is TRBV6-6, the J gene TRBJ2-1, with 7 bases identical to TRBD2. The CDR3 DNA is TGTGCCAGCAGGAGTCGAAGGGAGGGCCACAATGAGCAGTTCTTC. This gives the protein CASRSRREGHNEQFF.